A single sample gave rise to the 6 T cell receptor beta chains below, sequenced in a study of blood T cell repertoires in COVID-19. Only in-frame clones appear in the TCRdb table, and some are missing; sequencing was by immunoSEQ multiplex PCR. The sample consists of tens of thousands of clones, 75% to 85% of them appearing once. The sample comprised peripheral blood. Source of these receptors: a woman of 80 years or more with acute or convalescent COVID-19.

This clone was counted a few times. The rearrangement uses TRBV6-5 and TRBJ2-7; D call uncertain. The CDR3 spans 11 residues. Germline assignment: CDR1 MNHEY and CDR2 SVGAGI. The ends were cut back, 4 bases at V and 4 bases at J, with 5 bases in the middle. The CDR3 reads CASSSLYEQYF. In nucleotides, the CDR3 is TGTGCCAGCAGTTCCTTATACGAGCAGTACTTC.

This sequence joins TRBV10-1 and TRBJ1-6, with 8 bases lining up with TRBD1. From germline, CDR1 is WNHNN and CDR2 SYGVQD (reference sequence). This CDR3 comprises 13 residues. After removal of 5 bases from V and 7 bases from J, the junction contained 1 base not matched to a gene. The CDR3 DNA reads as TGCGCCAGCAGTTGGGACAGGAATTCACCCCTCCACTTT. Its protein product is CASSWDRNSPLHF.

The CDR3 protein is CACRTSGIPEQYF. The DNA of the CDR3 is TGTGCCTGCAGGACTAGCGGGATCCCCGAGCAGTACTTC. The genes are TRBV30 and TRBJ2-7; TRBD2 aligns across 12 bases. With V trimmed by 6 bases and J by 6 bases, 6 bases remained unmatched. The CDR3 sequence is 13 residues long. Germline lookup yields CDR1 GTSNPN and CDR2 SVGIG (reference sequence).

This clone has only one observation. The rearrangement links TRBV19 to TRBJ2-5; 9 bases match TRBD2. The V segment lost 5 bases and the J segment 2 bases; nucleotides outside the gene matches: 12. Germline lookup yields CDR1 LNHDA and CDR2 SQIVND (reference sequence). The CDR3 consists of 17 residues. In nucleotides, the CDR3 is TGTGCCAGTAGTGGGGGAGCGGGGGGTAGGAGGCAAGAGACCCAGTACTTC. This translates into CASSGGAGGRRQETQYF. Full variable domain (missing parts from reference TRBV19 and TRBJ2-5): DGGITQSPKYLFRKEGQNVTLSCEQNLNHDAMYWYRQDPGQGLRLIYYSQIVNDFQKGDIAEGYSVSREKKESFPLTVTSAQKNPTAFYLCASSGGAGGRRQETQYFGPGTRLLVL.

V gene TRBV19 combines with J gene TRBJ2-3; TRBD2 is a possible D gene (5 bases). Trimming removed 4 bases from V and 4 bases from J, with 9 bases in between. The germline CDR1 and CDR2 sequences are LNHDA and SQIVND (reference sequence). This CDR3 is 13 amino acids long. The CDR3 nucleotides read TGTGCCAGTAGTACCCAACTAGCAGATACGCAGTATTTT. Amino acid sequence: CASSTQLADTQYF.

The rearrangement joins TRBV14 to TRBJ1-1; TRBD1 agrees at 7 bases. This CDR3 has 14 amino acids. V was clipped by 3 bases and J by 4 bases; unmatched bases: 5. Germline CDR1 and CDR2: SGHDN and FVKESK. CDR3 protein: CASSQPGQVTEAFF. CDR3 in DNA: TGTGCCAGCAGCCAGCCCGGACAGGTCACTGAAGCTTTCTTT.